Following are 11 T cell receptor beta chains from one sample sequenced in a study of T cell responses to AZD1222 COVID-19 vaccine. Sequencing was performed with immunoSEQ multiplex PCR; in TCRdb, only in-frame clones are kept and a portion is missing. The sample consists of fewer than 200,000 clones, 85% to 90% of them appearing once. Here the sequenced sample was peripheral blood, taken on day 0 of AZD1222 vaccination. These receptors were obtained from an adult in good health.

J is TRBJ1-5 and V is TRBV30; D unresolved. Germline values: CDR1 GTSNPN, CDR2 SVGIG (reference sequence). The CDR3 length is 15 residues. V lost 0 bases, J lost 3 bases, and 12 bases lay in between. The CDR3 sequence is CAWSVSDTFNQPQHF. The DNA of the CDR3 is TGTGCCTGGAGTGTATCAGACACGTTCAATCAGCCCCAGCATTTT.

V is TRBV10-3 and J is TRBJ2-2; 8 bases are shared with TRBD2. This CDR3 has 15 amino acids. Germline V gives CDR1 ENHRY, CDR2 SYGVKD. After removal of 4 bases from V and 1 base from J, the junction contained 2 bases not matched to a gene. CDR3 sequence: CAISAGTRNTGELFF. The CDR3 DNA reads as TGTGCCATCAGTGCGGGGACTAGGAACACCGGGGAGCTGTTTTTT.

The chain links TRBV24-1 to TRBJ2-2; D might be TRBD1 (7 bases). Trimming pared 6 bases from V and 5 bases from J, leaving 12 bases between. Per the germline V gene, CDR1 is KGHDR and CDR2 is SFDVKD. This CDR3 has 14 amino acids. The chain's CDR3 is CATSTTGRTGELFF. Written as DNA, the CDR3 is TGTGCCACCAGTACGACAGGGAGGACCGGGGAGCTGTTTTTT.

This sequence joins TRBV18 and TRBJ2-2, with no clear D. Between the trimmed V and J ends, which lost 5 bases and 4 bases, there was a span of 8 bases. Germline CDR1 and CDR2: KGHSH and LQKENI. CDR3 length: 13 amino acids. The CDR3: CASSASSTGELFF. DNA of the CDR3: TGTGCCAGCTCAGCCTCGAGCACCGGGGAGCTGTTTTTT.

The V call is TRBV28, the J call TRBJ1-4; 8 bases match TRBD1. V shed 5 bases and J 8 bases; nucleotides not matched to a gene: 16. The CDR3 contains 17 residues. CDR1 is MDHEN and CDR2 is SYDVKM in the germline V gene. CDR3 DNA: TGTGCCAGCAGTCTCACCCCGTACAGGGGGTCGGAAGAAAAACTGTTTTTT. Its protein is CASSLTPYRGSEEKLFF.

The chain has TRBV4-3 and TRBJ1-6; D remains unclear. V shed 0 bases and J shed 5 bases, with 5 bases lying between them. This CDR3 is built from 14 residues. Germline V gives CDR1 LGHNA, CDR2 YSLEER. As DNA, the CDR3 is TGCGCCAGCAGCCAAGAGACCCATAATTCACCCCTCCACTTT. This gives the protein CASSQETHNSPLHF.

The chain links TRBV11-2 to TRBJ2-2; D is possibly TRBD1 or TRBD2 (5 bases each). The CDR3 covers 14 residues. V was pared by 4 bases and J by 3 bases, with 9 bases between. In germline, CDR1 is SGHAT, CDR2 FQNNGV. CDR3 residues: CASSSGGYTGELFF. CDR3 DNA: TGTGCCAGCAGCTCTGGGGGATACACCGGGGAGCTGTTTTTT.

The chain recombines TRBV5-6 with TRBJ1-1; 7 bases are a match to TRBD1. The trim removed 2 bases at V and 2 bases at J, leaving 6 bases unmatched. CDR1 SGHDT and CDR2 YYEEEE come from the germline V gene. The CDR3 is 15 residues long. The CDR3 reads CASSFPTGYNTEAFF. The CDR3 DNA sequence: TGTGCCAGCAGCTTCCCGACAGGGTATAACACTGAAGCTTTCTTT.

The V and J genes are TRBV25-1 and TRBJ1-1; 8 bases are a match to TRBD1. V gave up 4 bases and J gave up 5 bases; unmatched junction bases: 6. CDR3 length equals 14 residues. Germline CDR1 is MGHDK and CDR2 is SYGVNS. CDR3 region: CASSAFTGGTEAFF. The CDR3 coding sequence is TGTGCCAGCAGTGCCTTTACAGGGGGTACTGAAGCTTTCTTT.

For the CDR3, the DNA is TGTGCCAGCAGCATACAGGGTTCGGGCACTGAAGCTTTCTTT. Translation gives CASSIQGSGTEAFF. This chain uses TRBV11-2 with TRBJ1-1, with D possibly TRBD1 on 6 matching bases. This CDR3 has 14 residues. The V and J ends lost 5 bases and 4 bases respectively, with 14 bases between them. Per the germline V gene, CDR1 is SGHAT and CDR2 is FQNNGV.

CDR3 region: CASSQGGRREHRDTQYF. The CDR3, as DNA: TGTGCCAGCAGCCAAGGCGGGCGCAGAGAACACAGAGATACGCAGTATTTT. The genes are TRBV14 and TRBJ2-3; the D gene is possibly TRBD2 (5 bases). The germline V gene encodes CDR1 SGHDN and CDR2 FVKESK. Between the trimmed V and J ends, which lost 1 base and 5 bases, there was a span of 19 bases. CDR3 length equals 17 residues.